This is a list of T cell receptor beta chains from one sample in a study of T cell responses to AZD1222 COVID-19 vaccine. Generated by immunoSEQ multiplex PCR, the TCRdb table keeps only in-frame clones and is missing some. The table includes 65,000 to 70,000 clones, 82% detected once. Sample: peripheral blood, taken on day 0 of AZD1222 vaccination. Receptors originate from an adult in good health. Each CDR3 is given with its conserved first and last residue. The D gene is left open where the match is weak. Part of the rows lack a size; the others show once, few, many or a class for expanded clones.

>.|TRBD1|TRBJ2-5|TRBV11-2
CASSYITGARETQYF
TGTGCCAGCAGCTACATTACAGGGGCGCGAGAGACCCAGTACTTC
>.|.|TRBJ1-6|TRBV7-8
CASTQGRNSPLHF
TGTGCCAGCACCCAGGGTAGGAATTCACCCCTCCACTTT
>.|.|TRBJ1-3|TRBV30
CAWIRVGNTIYF
TGTGCCTGGATACGGGTTGGAAACACCATATATTTT
>.|TRBD1|TRBJ1-5|TRBV4-3
CASSQYRGNQPQHF
TGCGCCAGCAGCCAATACAGGGGTAATCAGCCCCAGCATTTT
>.|TRBD2|TRBJ2-1|TRBV5-1
CASSLVLAGGLSREQFF
TGCGCCAGCAGCTTGGTGCTAGCGGGGGGGCTATCGCGTGAGCAGTTCTTC
>.|.|TRBJ2-7|TRBV19
CASSLPGEYEQYF
TGTGCCAGTAGTCTCCCAGGGGAATACGAGCAGTACTTC
>.|.|TRBJ1-6|TRBV15
CATNPGLDSPLHF
TGTGCCACCAATCCCGGGCTGGATTCACCCCTCCACTTT
>.|.|TRBJ2-1|TRBV27
CASSLGNRGAGWPYNEQFF
TGTGCCAGCAGTTTAGGGAATAGGGGGGCAGGGTGGCCCTACAATGAGCAGTTCTTC
>.|.|TRBJ2-7|TRBV3-1/TRBV3-2
CASSQVWGASYEQYF
TGTGCCAGCAGCCAGGTGTGGGGGGCGTCCTACGAGCAGTACTTC
>.|.|TRBJ1-1|TRBV12-3/TRBV12-4
CASSSVEANEAFF
TGTGCCAGCAGTTCGGTGGAGGCAAATGAAGCTTTCTTT
>.|TRBD2|TRBJ2-3|TRBV6-5
CASSITSGSTDTQYF
TGTGCCAGCAGTATTACTAGCGGCAGCACAGATACGCAGTATTTT
>few|TRBD1|TRBJ2-6|TRBV3-1/TRBV3-2
CASSQVSRTGGRSGANVLTF
TGTGCCAGCAGCCAAGTAAGCAGGACAGGGGGACGATCTGGGGCCAACGTCCTGACTTTC
>once|.|TRBJ1-5|TRBV19
CASCTGQFNQPQHF
TGTGCCAGTTGCACTGGACAGTTCAATCAGCCCCAGCATTTT
>.|.|TRBJ2-2|TRBV4-2
CASSHNTFRGGASGELFF
TGTGCCAGCAGCCACAACACTTTCCGAGGGGGGGCATCCGGGGAGCTGTTTTTT
>.|.|TRBJ1-5|TRBV5-1
CASSPDSPNQPQHF
TGCGCCAGCAGCCCGGACAGTCCCAATCAGCCCCAGCATTTT
>.|TRBD1|TRBJ2-3|TRBV3-1/TRBV3-2
CASSQEGQGARYTDTQYF
TGTGCCAGCAGCCAGGAGGGACAGGGGGCGCGGTACACAGATACGCAGTATTTT
>.|TRBD1|TRBJ1-4|TRBV4-3
CASSEGDSHNEKLFF
TGCGCCAGCAGCGAAGGGGACAGCCATAATGAAAAACTGTTTTTT
>.|.|TRBJ1-1|TRBV25-1
CASSTRDFVGPWGFF
TGTGCCAGCAGCACCAGGGATTTCGTGGGACCTTGGGGTTTCTTT
>.|.|TRBJ1-5|TRBV9
CASSEGGTQPQHF
TGTGCCAGCAGCGAAGGGGGAACTCAGCCCCAGCATTTT
>.|TRBD1|TRBJ1-6|TRBV6-1
CASSGPQTGTANSPLHF
TGTGCCAGCAGTGGACCTCAAACCGGGACAGCGAATTCACCCCTCCACTTT
>.|TRBD1|TRBJ2-1|TRBV28
CASSAPGQGLNEQFF
TGTGCCAGCAGCGCGCCGGGACAGGGCTTGAATGAGCAGTTCTTC
>few|TRBD1|TRBJ1-2|TRBV2
CASRGQGDYGYTF
TGTGCCAGCAGGGGACAGGGGGACTATGGCTACACCTTC
>.|TRBD2|TRBJ2-7|TRBV4-2
CASSAGGDRSYEQYF
TGTGCCAGCAGCGCGGGGGGGGATCGATCCTACGAGCAGTACTTC
>.|.|TRBJ1-1|TRBV27
CASRTSGRAANTEAFF
TGTGCCAGCAGGACGTCGGGCCGAGCAGCGAACACTGAAGCTTTCTTT
>.|.|TRBJ2-7|TRBV5-1
CASSLAGGDSYEQYF
TGCGCCAGCAGCTTGGCCGGGGGAGACTCCTACGAGCAGTACTTC
>once|.|TRBJ1-2|TRBV7-9
CASSLAVGLGHGYTF
TGTGCCAGCAGCTTAGCAGTAGGGCTTGGTCATGGCTACACCTTC
>.|.|TRBJ2-5|TRBV19
CASSIDAQETQYF
TGTGCCAGTAGTATAGACGCCCAAGAGACCCAGTACTTC
>.|.|TRBJ1-1|TRBV7-9
CASSAFGRMAFF
TGTGCCAGCAGTGCCTTCGGTAGGATGGCTTTCTTT
>.|TRBD1|TRBJ2-1|TRBV27
CASSQGQGPLNEQFF
TGTGCCAGCAGTCAGGGACAGGGACCCTTGAATGAGCAGTTCTTC
>.|.|TRBJ2-1|TRBV10-3
CATDRGANEQFF
TGTGCCACCGACCGAGGTGCCAATGAGCAGTTCTTC
>.|.|TRBJ1-1|TRBV5-8
CASSLRDGNTEAFF
TGTGCCAGCAGCTTACGGGACGGGAACACTGAAGCTTTCTTT
>.|.|TRBJ2-3|TRBV29-1
CSVEGVRGHSDTQYF
TGCAGCGTTGAAGGCGTGCGGGGCCACTCAGATACGCAGTATTTT
>.|TRBD1|TRBJ2-1|TRBV5-1
CASSSGTVYNEQFF
TGCGCCAGCAGCTCCGGGACAGTCTACAATGAGCAGTTCTTC
>.|.|TRBJ2-7|TRBV7-2
CASSWRQETYEQYF
TGTGCCAGCAGCTGGAGACAGGAGACCTACGAGCAGTACTTC
>.|.|TRBJ1-3|TRBV2
CASSDSGSGNTIYF
TGTGCCAGCAGTGACTCGGGGTCAGGAAACACCATATATTTT
>.|.|TRBJ1-6|TRBV27
CASSLRWSSYNSPLHF
TGTGCCAGCAGTTTAAGGTGGAGCTCCTATAATTCACCCCTCCACTTT
>.|TRBD1|TRBJ1-3|TRBV6-5
CASCRDRGAAIYF
TGTGCCAGCTGCCGGGACAGGGGGGCAGCCATATATTTT
>.|TRBD1|TRBJ2-7|TRBV19
CASSNQGAYEQYF
TGTGCCAGTAGTAACCAGGGGGCATACGAGCAGTACTTC
>.|.|TRBJ1-6|TRBV6-5
CASSWGSSDSPLHF
TGTGCCAGCAGCTGGGGGTCTTCCGATTCACCCCTCCACTTT
>.|.|TRBJ1-2|TRBV11-2
CASSLWGDGYTF
TGTGCCAGCAGCTTATGGGGGGACGGCTACACCTTC
>.|.|TRBJ1-1|TRBV9
CASSVDPTTEAFF
TGTGCCAGCAGCGTAGATCCGACCACTGAAGCTTTCTTT
>once|.|TRBJ2-7|TRBV5-4
CASSTAGWGEQYF
TGTGCCAGCAGCACGGCAGGCTGGGGCGAGCAGTACTTC
>.|.|TRBJ1-2|TRBV6-1
CASSETGQARDGYTF
TGTGCCAGCAGTGAAACCGGTCAGGCCCGGGACGGCTACACCTTC
>.|TRBD1|TRBJ1-1|TRBV7-2
CASSLKTRDRTLGTEAFF
TGTGCCAGCAGCTTAAAGACCCGGGACAGAACCTTGGGAACTGAAGCTTTCTTT
>.|TRBD1|TRBJ1-3|TRBV29-1
CSVDRRGQGSGNTIYF
TGCAGCGTTGATCGGCGTGGACAGGGATCTGGAAACACCATATATTTT
>.|TRBD1|TRBJ2-1|TRBV11-2
CASSRRTGEVLKYEQFF
TGTGCCAGCAGCCGGAGGACAGGGGAGGTTCTTAAGTATGAGCAGTTCTTC
>.|TRBD1|TRBJ1-1|TRBV25-1
CASSDTGTANTEAFF
TGTGCCAGCAGTGATACCGGGACAGCGAACACTGAAGCTTTCTTT
>.|TRBD1|TRBJ2-7|TRBV6-5
CASSVDRGLYEQYF
TGTGCCAGCAGCGTGGACAGGGGGCTTTACGAGCAGTACTTC
>.|TRBD2|TRBJ2-5|TRBV11-2
CASSRGVETQYF
TGTGCCAGCAGCCGGGGGGTGGAGACCCAGTACTTC
>once|.|TRBJ1-1|TRBV5-4
CASSWKGALSTEAFF
TGTGCCAGCAGCTGGAAAGGGGCCCTGAGCACTGAAGCTTTCTTT